These 18 T cell receptor beta chains came from one sample sequenced in a study of blood T cell repertoires in COVID-19. Only in-frame clones appear in the TCRdb table, and some are missing; sequencing was by immunoSEQ multiplex PCR. The table records approximately 70,000 clones, approximately 85% of them present only once. The specimen was peripheral blood. All receptors derive from a woman older than 75 with active or convalescent COVID-19.

The genes are TRBV29-1 and TRBJ1-4; TRBD1 matches at 9 bases. The V gene's germline CDR1 is SQVTM and CDR2 ANQGSEA. V gave up 7 bases and J gave up 5 bases; unmatched junction bases: 11. This CDR3 contains 15 residues. CDR3 sequence (DNA): TGCAGCGCCCTTCCCGGGACAGGGAGAAATGAAAAACTGTTTTTT. Translated: CSALPGTGRNEKLFF.

This clone was observed a handful of times. The rearrangement links TRBV6-1 to TRBJ2-5; D is possibly TRBD1 (6 bases). The germline CDR1 and CDR2 sequences are MNHNS and SASEGT. V shed 3 bases and J shed 4 bases, with 15 bases lying between them. The CDR3 is 15 amino acids. The CDR3 region has the DNA TGTGCCAGCAGTGACCGGGACATGAGGTTAGAGACCCAGTACTTC. Amino acid sequence: CASSDRDMRLETQYF.

A few counts support this clone. The rearrangement uses TRBV24-1 and TRBJ2-5; tentative D call: TRBD1 (7 bases). The CDR3 is 18 amino acids. The V and J ends lost 2 bases and 5 bases respectively, with 23 bases between them. Germline V gene data show CDR1 as KGHDR and CDR2 as SFDVKD. CDR3 nucleotide sequence: TGTGCCACCAGTGATTGTGGCGGAGTGGAGGGGGCGCGGGAGACCCAGTACTTC. Amino acids: CATSDCGGVEGARETQYF.

In this sample, this clone turned up a few times. This rearrangement joins TRBV27 to TRBJ2-7; tentative D call: TRBD1 (6 bases). CDR3 length equals 16 residues. Germline loops: CDR1 MNHEY, CDR2 SMNVEV (reference sequence). The V end lost 3 bases, the J end lost 2 bases, and 17 bases lay between the germline ends. CDR3 amino acids: CASSFSGQPHAYEQYF. The DNA for the CDR3 is TGTGCCAGCAGTTTCTCCGGACAGCCCCACGCCTACGAGCAGTACTTC.

The V gene is TRBV27, the J gene TRBJ2-7; tentative D call: TRBD2 (5 bases). This CDR3 spans 14 amino acids. V was pared by 2 bases and J by 2 bases, with 10 bases between. Germline V CDR1 and CDR2: MNHEY, SMNVEV (reference sequence). The CDR3 DNA is TGTGCCAGCAGTTTACGGACGGGAACCTACGAGCAGTACTTC. Protein product: CASSLRTGTYEQYF.

The chain has TRBV10-3 and TRBJ2-2; 7 nucleotides align to TRBD1. This CDR3 region has 14 residues. V trimming: 11 bases; J trimming: 2 bases; junction bases outside the gene matches: 8. Germline lookup yields CDR1 ENHRY and CDR2 SYGVKD. This CDR3 is CAATRDSNTGELFF. CDR3 nucleotide sequence: TGTGCCGCGACCCGGGACAGCAACACCGGGGAGCTGTTTTTT.

The rearrangement uses TRBV2 and TRBJ1-2; D gene unclear. V was pared by 6 bases and J by 2 bases, with 10 bases between. Germline V CDR1 and CDR2: SNHLY, FYNNEI. The CDR3 has 13 residues. CDR3 in amino acids: CASRTTVNYGYTF. The CDR3, as DNA: TGTGCCAGCAGGACTACAGTAAACTATGGCTACACCTTC.

The chain couples TRBV28 to TRBJ2-7; D not certain. There are 14 residues in the CDR3. V lost 6 bases, J lost 2 bases, and 14 bases lay in between. Germline V gene lookup returns CDR1 MDHEN and CDR2 SYDVKM. CDR3 region: CASSPTVPTYEQYF. The CDR3 region has the DNA TGTGCCAGCAGCCCCACAGTACCTACCTACGAGCAGTACTTC.

The chain joins TRBV5-6 to TRBJ1-4; unclear D gene. The V gene's germline CDR1 is SGHDT and CDR2 YYEEEE. The CDR3 contains 15 residues. Deletions cut 1 base from V and 3 bases from J, with 10 bases between. CDR3 DNA sequence: TGTGCCAGCAGCTTGTTGGGCACCTCTAATGAAAAACTGTTTTTT. Its translation: CASSLLGTSNEKLFF. Full variable domain (remainder filled in from reference TRBV5-6 and TRBJ1-4): DAGVTQSPTHLIKTRGQQVTLRCSPKSGHDTVSWYQQALGQGPQFIFQYYEEEERQRGNFPDRFSGHQFPNYSSELNVNALLLGDSALYLCASSLLGTSNEKLFFGSGTQLSVL.

V gene TRBV19 combines with J gene TRBJ2-3, with a tentative D call TRBD2 (6 bases). Trimming shortened V by 4 bases and J by 2 bases, and 7 bases separated the two germline ends. The CDR3 is 13 residues long. Germline V gene sequence: CDR1 LNHDA, CDR2 SQIVND (reference sequence). The CDR3 DNA is TGTGCCAGTAGTAAACTAGCCACAGATACGCAGTATTTT. This encodes CASSKLATDTQYF.

The chain joins TRBV6-2 or TRBV6-3 to TRBJ2-7, with D possibly TRBD2 on 5 matching bases. Trimming shortened V by 3 bases and J by 7 bases, and 10 bases separated the two germline ends. CDR1 MNHEY and CDR2 SVGEGT come from the germline V gene. The CDR3 sequence is 12 residues long. DNA for the CDR3: TGTGCCAGCAGTTATACGGGGTTGGAGCAGTACTTC. As protein: CASSYTGLEQYF.

The chain carries TRBV18 and TRBJ1-5, with D tentatively TRBD1 (5 bases). Per germline, CDR1 KGHSH and CDR2 LQKENI. This CDR3 region has 12 residues. Trimming took 2 bases from V and 9 from J, leaving 8 bases between them. CDR3 sequence: CASSPSQGPQHF. The CDR3 DNA follows: TGTGCCAGCTCACCAAGCCAGGGGCCCCAGCATTTT.

The rearrangement uses TRBV28 and TRBJ2-4; 7 bases align to TRBD1. This CDR3 spans 16 amino acids. Germline V gene data show CDR1 as MDHEN and CDR2 as SYDVKM. The trim removed 5 bases at V and 0 bases at J, leaving 7 bases unmatched. The CDR3 is CASSRGTALAKNIQYF. CDR3 coding DNA: TGTGCCAGCAGTAGAGGGACAGCTCTAGCCAAAAACATTCAGTACTTC. The full variable domain, in which reference TRBV28 and TRBJ2-4 provide the parts outside the CDR3, is DVKVTQSSRYLVKRTGEKVFLECVQDMDHENMFWYRQDPGLGLRLIYFSYDVKMKEKGDIPEGYSVSREKKERFSLILESASTNQTSMYLCASSRGTALAKNIQYFGAGTRLSVL.

This chain joins TRBV7-2 and TRBJ2-1; the match to TRBD1 covers 8 bases. J lost 12 bases, V lost 1 base, and 8 bases had no gene match. CDR3 length: 14 residues. The V gene's germline CDR1 is SGHTA and CDR2 FQGNSA. CDR3 sequence (DNA): TGTGCCAGCAGCTTAGTGAGCGGACAGGGATGGCAGTTCTTC. Its protein is CASSLVSGQGWQFF.

This clone was observed a handful of times. The chain uses TRBV24-1 and TRBJ2-7, with a tentative D call TRBD2 (5 bases). The CDR3 covers 18 residues. With 0 bases removed from V and 3 bases from J, the gap between germline ends came to 20 bases. Germline V gives CDR1 KGHDR, CDR2 SFDVKD. This CDR3 reads CATSDLHPEGPRIYEQYF. In DNA, the CDR3 is TGTGCCACCAGTGATTTGCACCCCGAGGGCCCGAGGATCTACGAGCAGTACTTC.

This chain uses TRBV6-5 with TRBJ1-1; D remains ambiguous. CDR3 size: 14 residues. CDR1 and CDR2 (germline): MNHEY, SVGAGI. With 6 bases removed from V and 1 base from J, the gap between germline ends came to 12 bases. DNA of the CDR3: TGTGCCAGCAGCCTTAGTCGGGGGAACACTGAAGCTTTCTTT. This codes for CASSLSRGNTEAFF.

The chain uses TRBV19 and TRBJ1-5; 10 bases are a match to TRBD1. CDR3 length equals 14 residues. The V and J ends lost 6 bases and 4 bases, in that order; junction bases with no gene match: 3. Germline lookup yields CDR1 LNHDA and CDR2 SQIVND (reference sequence). The CDR3 loop is CASSGTGVNQPQHF. For the CDR3, the DNA is TGTGCCAGTAGCGGGACAGGGGTTAATCAGCCCCAGCATTTT.

The chain uses TRBV10-3 and TRBJ2-3; 13 bases agree with TRBD2. Germline CDR1 and CDR2: ENHRY and SYGVKD. Trimming at V came to 2 bases and at J to 4 bases, leaving 3 bases not matched to a gene. This CDR3 comprises 16 residues. CDR3 protein: CAISEGLAGVADTQYF. Written as DNA, the CDR3 is TGTGCCATCAGTGAGGGACTAGCGGGAGTTGCAGATACGCAGTATTTT.